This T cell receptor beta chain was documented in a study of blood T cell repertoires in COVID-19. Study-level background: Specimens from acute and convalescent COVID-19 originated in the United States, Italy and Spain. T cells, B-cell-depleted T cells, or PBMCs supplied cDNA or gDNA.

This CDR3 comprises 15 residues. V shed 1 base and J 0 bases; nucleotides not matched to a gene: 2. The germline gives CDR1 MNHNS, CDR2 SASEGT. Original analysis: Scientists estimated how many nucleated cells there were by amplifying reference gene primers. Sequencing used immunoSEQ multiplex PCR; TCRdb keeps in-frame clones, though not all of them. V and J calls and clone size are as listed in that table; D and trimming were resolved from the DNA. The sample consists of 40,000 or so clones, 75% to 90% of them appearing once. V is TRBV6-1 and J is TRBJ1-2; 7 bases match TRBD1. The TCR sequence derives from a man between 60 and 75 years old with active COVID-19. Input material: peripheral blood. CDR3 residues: CASSEGQGPNYGYTF. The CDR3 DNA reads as TGTGCCAGCAGTGAAGGACAGGGCCCTAACTATGGCTACACCTTC.